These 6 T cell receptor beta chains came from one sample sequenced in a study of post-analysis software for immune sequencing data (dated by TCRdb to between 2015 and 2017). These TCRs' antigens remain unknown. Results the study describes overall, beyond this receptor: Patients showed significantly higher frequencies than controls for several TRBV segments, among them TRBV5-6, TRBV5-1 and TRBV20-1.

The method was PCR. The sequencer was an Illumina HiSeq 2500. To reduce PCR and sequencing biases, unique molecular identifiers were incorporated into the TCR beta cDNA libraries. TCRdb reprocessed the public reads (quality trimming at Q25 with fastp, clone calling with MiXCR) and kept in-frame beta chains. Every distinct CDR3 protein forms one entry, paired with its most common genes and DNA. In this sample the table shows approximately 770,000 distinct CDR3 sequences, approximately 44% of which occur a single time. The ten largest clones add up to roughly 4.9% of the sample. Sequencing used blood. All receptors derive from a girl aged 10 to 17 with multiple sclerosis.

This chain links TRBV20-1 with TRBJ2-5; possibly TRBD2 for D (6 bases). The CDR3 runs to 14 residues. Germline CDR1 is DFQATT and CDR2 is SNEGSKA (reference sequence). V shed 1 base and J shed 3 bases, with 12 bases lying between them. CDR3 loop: CSARAGSEEETQYF. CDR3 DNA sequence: TGCAGTGCTAGAGCCGGGAGCGAGGAAGAGACCCAGTACTTC.

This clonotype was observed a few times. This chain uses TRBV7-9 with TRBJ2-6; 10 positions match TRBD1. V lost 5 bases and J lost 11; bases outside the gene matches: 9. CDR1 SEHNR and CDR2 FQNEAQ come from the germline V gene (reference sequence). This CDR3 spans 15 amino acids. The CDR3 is CASSPTGGQGDVLTF. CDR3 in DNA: TGTGCCAGCAGCCCGACAGGGGGCCAAGGGGACGTCCTGACTTTC.

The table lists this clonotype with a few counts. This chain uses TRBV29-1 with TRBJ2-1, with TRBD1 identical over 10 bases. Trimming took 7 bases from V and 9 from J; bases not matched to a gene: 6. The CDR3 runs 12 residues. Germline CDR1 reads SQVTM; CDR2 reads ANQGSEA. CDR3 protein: CSGGQGGGEQFF. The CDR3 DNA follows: TGCAGCGGCGGACAGGGGGGCGGTGAGCAGTTCTTC.

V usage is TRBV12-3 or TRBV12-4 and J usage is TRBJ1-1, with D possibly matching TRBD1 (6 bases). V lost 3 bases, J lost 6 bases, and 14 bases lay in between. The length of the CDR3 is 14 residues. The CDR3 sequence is CASSLNRETSEAFF. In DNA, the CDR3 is TGTGCCAGCAGTTTGAACAGGGAGACATCTGAAGCTTTCTTT.

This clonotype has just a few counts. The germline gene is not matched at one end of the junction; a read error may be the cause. Here the CDR3 DNA reads TGTGCTAGCAGCTTAGAGACTAGCGCCCTCACAGATACGCAGTATTTT. It translates to CASSLETSALTDTQYF. This rearrangement joins TRBV7-7 to TRBJ2-3; 8 bases match TRBD2. This CDR3 contains 16 residues. Per the germline V gene, CDR1 is SSHAT and CDR2 is FNYEAQ (reference sequence).

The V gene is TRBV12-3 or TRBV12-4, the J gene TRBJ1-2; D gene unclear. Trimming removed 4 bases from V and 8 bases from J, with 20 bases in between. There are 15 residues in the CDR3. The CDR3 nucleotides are TGTGCCAGCAGTTCCCGAGCCCTCTCATTGTACGGCTACACCTTC. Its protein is CASSSRALSLYGYTF.